Below, 15 T cell receptor beta chains from the same sample are listed, as sequenced in a study of blood T cell repertoires in COVID-19 (dated by TCRdb to the early 2020s). The method was the immunoSEQ multiplex PCR assay. TCRdb took this table from immuneACCESS and kept in-frame rearrangements with V and J called. Such tables lack part of the clones; where checked against another copy, unresolved V genes explain under half of the gap, and the rest is unexplained. A total of some 160,000 clones appear in this sample, around 81% of them only once. More than 5% of the sample is in the top ten clones. Sequencing was carried out using PBMCs or T cells enriched from blood (not recorded which). The receptors derive from a woman between 40 and 50 years old who had recovered from COVID-19.

The V gene is TRBV6-5, the J gene TRBJ1-2; the D is unclear. Germline V CDR1 and CDR2: MNHEY, SVGAGI. This CDR3 region has 14 residues. The germline V and J ends were trimmed by 6 bases and 4 bases, with 15 bases remaining between them. CDR3 sequence reads: CASSTFGEFYGYTF. CDR3 sequence (DNA): TGTGCCAGCAGCACCTTTGGGGAGTTCTATGGCTACACCTTC.

The V call is TRBV11-3, the J call TRBJ2-1, with 11 bases identical to TRBD1. V lost 1 base, J lost 2 bases, and 1 base stayed unmatched. The CDR3 spans 16 residues. Looked up from germline, CDR1 is SGHNT and CDR2 is YENEEA. CDR3 sequence: CASSLGTGGPYNEQFF. Written as DNA, the CDR3 is TGTGCCAGCAGCTTAGGGACAGGGGGCCCCTACAATGAGCAGTTCTTC.

The J gene is TRBJ2-3, the V gene TRBV5-8; 9 bases align to TRBD1. V trimming: 5 bases; J trimming: 4 bases; junction bases outside the gene matches: 8. CDR1 SGHTS and CDR2 YDEGEE come from the germline V gene. The CDR3 runs 15 residues. CDR3 bases: TGTGCCAGCAGAATCCGGGACAGGGACGCAGATACGCAGTATTTT. Translating gives CASRIRDRDADTQYF.

The CDR3 loop is CSVEGDGPNQPQHF. For the CDR3, the DNA is TGCAGCGTTGAGGGCGACGGCCCGAATCAGCCCCAGCATTTT. The chain combines TRBV29-1 with TRBJ1-5; D is unclear. The germline gives CDR1 SQVTM, CDR2 ANQGSEA. The length of the CDR3 is 14 residues. V shed 3 bases and J shed 4 bases, with 13 bases lying between them.

The chain combines TRBV19 with TRBJ2-3, with 7 bases lining up with TRBD1. The CDR3 is made up of 16 amino acids. Germline V gene sequence: CDR1 LNHDA, CDR2 SQIVND (reference sequence). The junction had 11 bases not matched to a gene; V was cut back by 5 bases and J by 3 bases. CDR3 sequence (DNA): TGTGCCAGTAGTTTCTCCGGGACAGATCTGACAGATACGCAGTATTTT. This gives the protein CASSFSGTDLTDTQYF.

In DNA, the CDR3 is TGTGCCAGCAGCCTAACGACAGGGTCCGACGAGCAGTACTTC. It translates to CASSLTTGSDEQYF. This chain uses TRBV7-9 with TRBJ2-7; TRBD1 aligns across 7 bases. The germline gives CDR1 SEHNR, CDR2 FQNEAQ (reference sequence). V lost 5 bases to trimming and J lost 5 bases; unmatched junction nucleotides: 9. This CDR3 is built from 14 residues.

The chain has TRBV5-1 and TRBJ1-4; perhaps TRBD1 as D (6 bases). The V gene's germline CDR1 is SGHRS and CDR2 YFSETQ. V lost 3 bases, J lost 2 bases, and 11 bases lay in between. The CDR3 loop spans 15 amino acids. CDR3 in amino acids: CASSSQGYTNEKLFF. CDR3 DNA: TGCGCCAGCAGCTCTCAGGGGTACACTAATGAAAAACTGTTTTTT. Looking up the rest from reference TRBV5-1 and TRBJ1-4 gives the full variable domain: KAGVTQTPRYLIKTRGQQVTLSCSPISGHRSVSWYQQTPGQGLQFLFEYFSETQRNKGNFPGRFSGRQFSNSRSEMNVSTLELGDSALYLCASSSQGYTNEKLFFGSGTQLSVL.

The chain recombines TRBV6-5 with TRBJ2-6; D might be TRBD1 (5 bases). Looked up from germline, CDR1 is MNHEY and CDR2 is SVGAGI. This CDR3 contains 15 residues. Trimming took 4 bases from V and 0 from J, leaving 7 bases between them. The CDR3 bases are TGTGCCAGCAGTTCAGACAGCTCTGGGGCCAACGTCCTGACTTTC. Translation gives CASSSDSSGANVLTF.

This sequence joins TRBV10-3 and TRBJ2-1; 7 bases are a match to TRBD1. The V segment lost 3 bases and the J segment 3 bases; nucleotides outside the gene matches: 8. This CDR3 is built from 16 residues. Germline V gene lookup returns CDR1 ENHRY and CDR2 SYGVKD. The CDR3 region has the DNA TGTGCCATCAGTGATAGTGACAGGGAGATCTACAATGAGCAGTTCTTC. Translated, it gives CAISDSDREIYNEQFF.

This clone was detected a few times. This sequence joins TRBV6-5 and TRBJ2-3, with 8 bases identical to TRBD2. This CDR3 is built from 16 residues. CDR1 MNHEY and CDR2 SVGAGI come from the germline V gene. V shed 2 bases, J shed 3 bases, and the junction held 7 bases outside the gene matches. CDR3 in amino acids: CASSYGVAGITDTQYF. The CDR3 bases are TGTGCCAGCAGTTACGGGGTAGCGGGAATAACAGATACGCAGTATTTT.

In its sample, this clone was seen once. The gene calls are TRBV19 and TRBJ2-7, with 7 bases lining up with TRBD2. The V and J ends lost 5 bases and 3 bases, in that order; junction bases with no gene match: 10. The CDR3 has 15 residues. Germline-derived CDR1 and CDR2 are LNHDA and SQIVND (reference sequence). CDR3 nucleotide sequence: TGTGCCAGTAGTCCCCTGGGAGGGGCGCGCTACGAGCAGTACTTC. Its protein is CASSPLGGARYEQYF.

V and J are TRBV4-1 and TRBJ2-3, with TRBD2 as a possible D gene (6 bases). CDR1 is MGHRA and CDR2 is YSYEKL in the germline V gene. The CDR3 consists of 19 residues. Trimming took off 0 bases at V and 3 bases at J, with 22 bases between the two ends. Here the CDR3 reads CASSQDLLMRLVPTDTQYF. The DNA of the CDR3 is TGCGCCAGCAGCCAAGATCTCTTAATGAGACTAGTTCCTACAGATACGCAGTATTTT.

The V and J genes are TRBV7-9 and TRBJ1-1; 7 bases are shared with TRBD1. This CDR3 contains 16 residues. Losses at the gene ends were 4 bases for V and 0 bases for J; bases not matched to a gene: 8. Germline V gene lookup returns CDR1 SEHNR and CDR2 FQNEAQ (reference sequence). The CDR3 DNA is TGTGCCAGCAGCTCGGGACAGCTAAGAATGAACACTGAAGCTTTCTTT. Translation gives CASSSGQLRMNTEAFF.

The chain recombines TRBV7-9 with TRBJ2-7; D perhaps matches TRBD2 (6 bases). Germline CDR1 reads SEHNR; CDR2 reads FQNEAQ (reference sequence). V was shortened by 0 bases and J by 0 bases, with 9 bases between the two germline ends. The CDR3 length is 15 residues. The CDR3 region is CASSLAKTSSYEQYF. In DNA, the CDR3 is TGTGCCAGCAGCTTAGCGAAGACTAGCTCCTACGAGCAGTACTTC. Full variable domain (missing parts from reference TRBV7-9 and TRBJ2-7): DTGVSQNPRHKITKRGQNVTFRCDPISEHNRLYWYRQTLGQGPEFLTYFQNEAQLEKSRLLSDRFSAERPKGSFSTLEIQRTEQGDSAMYLCASSLAKTSSYEQYFGPGTRLTVT.

This chain uses TRBV5-1 with TRBJ1-5; no firm D call. The CDR3 is 15 residues long. V was pared by 0 bases and J by 4 bases, with 11 bases between. Germline V gene sequence: CDR1 SGHRS, CDR2 YFSETQ. CDR3 coding DNA: TGCGCCAGCAGCTTGGAGGGTCGAGGGAATCAGCCCCAGCATTTT. Encoded protein: CASSLEGRGNQPQHF.